This record looks at one TCR beta chain sequence and its context. CDR1 LGHDT and CDR2 YNNKEL come from the germline V gene (reference sequence). The CDR3 is 12 residues long. Trimming removed 7 bases at V and 7 bases at J, with 13 bases between. The sample comes from a study of blood T cell repertoires in COVID-19. Study-wide background: Collection of acute and convalescent COVID-19 samples took place in the United States, Italy and Spain. The cDNA or gDNA used as material had been derived from T cells, B-cell-depleted T cells, or PBMCs.

Under the authors' procedure: Reference gene primers were amplified, and this amplification served to estimate nucleated cell counts. The data were produced by immunoSEQ multiplex PCR, yet TCRdb's version contains in-frame clones alone and is incomplete. V and J calls and clone size are as listed in that table; D and trimming were resolved from the DNA. The data show more than 250,000 clones, with nearly 90% seen just once and approximately 0.7% held by the top ten. The sequenced sample was peripheral blood. This clonotype was sampled from a human donor in a cohort sampled during active COVID-19. The chain joins TRBV3-1 (or the pseudogene TRBV3-2) to TRBJ1-1, with D perhaps TRBD1 (6 bases). The CDR3 loop reads CASTWTEGEAFF. CDR3 DNA: TGTGCCAGCACCTGGACAGAAGGTGAAGCTTTCTTT.